One and the same sample provided the 25 T cell receptor beta chains below, sequenced in a study of blood T cell repertoires in COVID-19. Here immunoSEQ multiplex PCR was the method, and the copy in TCRdb shows in-frame clones only, minus some. Of about 78,000 clones in the sample, roughly 90% were seen once. Sequencing was done on a sample of peripheral blood. The receptor set was obtained from a woman older than 75 with acute or convalescent COVID-19.

The J gene is TRBJ1-6, the V gene TRBV11-2, with TRBD1 as a possible D gene (6 bases). The CDR3 is made up of 16 amino acids. Per the germline V gene, CDR1 is SGHAT and CDR2 is FQNNGV. Trimming shortened V by 3 bases and J by 10 bases, and 19 bases separated the two germline ends. The DNA for the CDR3 is TGTGCCAGCAGCTTCAACCCCGGGACACCCCGGTCACCCCTCCACTTT. Translating gives CASSFNPGTPRSPLHF.

This sequence joins TRBV6-6 and TRBJ2-3; the match to TRBD2 covers 7 bases. V trimming: 7 bases; J trimming: 0 bases; junction bases outside the gene matches: 10. The CDR3 runs to 16 residues. Germline CDR1 MNHNY, CDR2 SVGAGI (reference sequence). Written as DNA, the CDR3 is TGTGCCAGCACCATAAGCAGCGGGGTGAGCACAGATACGCAGTATTTT. Residues: CASTISSGVSTDTQYF.

V gene TRBV24-1 combines with J gene TRBJ1-4; TRBD1 might be the D (5 bases). Trimming removed 4 bases at V and 8 bases at J, with 10 bases between. This CDR3 spans 13 amino acids. Germline CDR1 KGHDR, CDR2 SFDVKD. DNA for the CDR3: TGTGCCACCAGTGAACCCGGGGGAGAAAAACTGTTTTTT. Its protein product is CATSEPGGEKLFF.

The rearrangement uses TRBV5-6 and TRBJ1-3, with no clear D. The ends were cut back, 6 bases at V and 3 bases at J, with 10 bases in the middle. CDR1 and CDR2 from the germline V gene are SGHDT and YYEEEE. The CDR3 contains 13 residues. CDR3 loop: CASTRQVGNTIYF. The CDR3 nucleotides read TGTGCCAGCACCCGTCAGGTTGGAAACACCATATATTTT.

The chain links TRBV18 to TRBJ2-1; 10 nucleotides align to TRBD2. Trimming cost V 0 bases and J 6 bases; bases outside gene matches: 8. This CDR3 spans 17 amino acids. From germline, CDR1 is KGHSH and CDR2 LQKENI. The CDR3 nucleotides are TGTGCCAGCTCACCACCGGCTAGCGGGAGATCTGGCAATGAGCAGTTCTTC. Translating gives CASSPPASGRSGNEQFF. Full variable domain (rest looked up from reference TRBV18 and TRBJ2-1): NAGVMQNPRHLVRRRGQEARLRCSPMKGHSHVYWYRQLPEEGLKFMVYLQKENIIDESGMPKERFSAEFPKEGPSILRIQQVVRGDSAAYFCASSPPASGRSGNEQFFGPGTRLTVL.

This clone has more than one count but fewer than ten. The V call is TRBV11-2, the J call TRBJ2-2, with D perhaps TRBD2 (6 bases). The ends were cut back, 5 bases at V and 2 bases at J, with 12 bases in the middle. Germline V CDR1 and CDR2: SGHAT, FQNNGV. The CDR3 extends over 15 amino acids. In DNA form, the CDR3 reads TGTGCCAGCAGCACCCGGGAGATTAACACCGGGGAGCTGTTTTTT. This gives the protein CASSTREINTGELFF.

This clone was recorded once. The J gene is TRBJ2-7, the V gene TRBV11-2, with a weak D call TRBD1 (6 bases). V dropped 5 bases and J dropped 3 bases, with 14 bases sitting between them. The germline gives CDR1 SGHAT, CDR2 FQNNGV. The CDR3 totals 14 residues. This chain's CDR3 is CASSLQGLLYEQYF. CDR3 nucleotides: TGTGCCAGCAGCCTCCAGGGGCTCCTCTACGAGCAGTACTTC.

V gene TRBV27 combines with J gene TRBJ1-5; D is unclear. Trimming stripped 5 bases from V and 10 bases from J, with 15 bases between. CDR3 size: 13 residues. Germline V CDR1 and CDR2: MNHEY, SMNVEV (reference sequence). The CDR3 is CASSGGGDLPQHF. For the CDR3, the DNA is TGTGCCAGCAGTGGCGGCGGGGATCTTCCCCAGCATTTT.

The chain combines TRBV6-2 or TRBV6-3 with TRBJ2-1, with D possibly TRBD2 on 5 matching bases. Germline lookup yields CDR1 MNHEY and CDR2 SVGEGT. The V gene lost 6 bases and the J gene lost 6 bases, with 9 bases spanning the gap. The CDR3 spans 12 residues. In DNA, the CDR3 is TGTGCCAGCAGCCTACTAGGCAATGAGCAGTTCTTC. Translation: CASSLLGNEQFF.

V is TRBV7-2 and J is TRBJ1-5; D unresolved. V lost 2 bases to trimming and J lost 3 bases, with 11 bases between them. The germline V gene has CDR1 SGHTA and CDR2 FQGNSA. The CDR3 runs 15 residues. CDR3 protein: CASSLSGGNNQPQHF. The DNA of the CDR3 is TGTGCCAGCAGCTTAAGTGGAGGGAACAATCAGCCCCAGCATTTT.

The rearrangement joins TRBV9 to TRBJ2-3, with a possible D match to TRBD2 (7 bases). In germline, CDR1 is SGDLS, CDR2 YYNGEE. V lost 2 bases and J 3 bases, leaving 16 bases between the germline ends. This CDR3 is 16 amino acids long. CDR3 DNA sequence: TGTGCCAGCAGCGTGGGAGGGGGAATAGGGACAGATACGCAGTATTTT. It is translated as CASSVGGGIGTDTQYF.

The rearrangement joins TRBV10-3 to TRBJ2-3, with D maybe TRBD1 (6 bases). This CDR3 has 16 amino acids. Between the trimmed V and J ends, which lost 5 bases and 0 bases, there was a span of 15 bases. Germline loops: CDR1 ENHRY, CDR2 SYGVKD. This CDR3 reads CAISLRGSLSTDTQYF. In nucleotides, the CDR3 is TGTGCCATCAGTCTCAGGGGTTCCTTAAGCACAGATACGCAGTATTTT.

This clone was detected once. CDR3 DNA sequence: TGCAGTGCTAGTGAGGGGGCGGTTCATTACGGAGAGCAGTACTTC. This encodes CSASEGAVHYGEQYF. This chain uses TRBV20-1 with TRBJ2-7; 7 nucleotides line up with TRBD1. Germline V gene data show CDR1 as DFQATT and CDR2 as SNEGSKA (reference sequence). The V gene end was trimmed by 3 bases and the J gene end by 7 bases; junction bases not matched to a gene: 15. This CDR3 spans 15 amino acids.

The chain couples TRBV7-3 to TRBJ2-2, with a tentative D call TRBD2 (5 bases). CDR1 and CDR2 from the germline V gene are SGHTA and FQGTGA. The CDR3 runs to 14 residues. With 1 base removed from V and 4 bases from J, the gap between germline ends came to 7 bases. The CDR3 reads CASSLSGLTGELFF. The CDR3 nucleotides read TGTGCCAGCAGCTTAAGCGGGCTCACCGGGGAGCTGTTTTTT.

The chain uses TRBV4-1 and TRBJ1-5; 11 bases line up with TRBD1. The CDR3 has 18 residues. With V trimmed by 0 bases and J by 5 bases, 9 bases remained unmatched. Germline V gene lookup returns CDR1 MGHRA and CDR2 YSYEKL. CDR3 nucleotides: TGCGCCAGCAGCCAAGAATCCGGGACAGGGGGTTTTTATCAGCCCCAGCATTTT. Its translation: CASSQESGTGGFYQPQHF.

This chain uses TRBV5-1 with TRBJ2-7, with 10 bases lining up with TRBD1. CDR3 size: 14 residues. Germline CDR1 reads SGHRS; CDR2 reads YFSETQ. V was clipped by 2 bases and J by 5 bases; unmatched bases: 4. The CDR3 bases are TGCGCCAGCAGCTTATCCGGGACAGGGGACGAGCAGTACTTC. Protein product: CASSLSGTGDEQYF.

The chain employs TRBV11-2 and TRBJ2-7; D may be TRBD1 (5 bases). Trimming took 1 base from V and 2 from J, leaving 12 bases between them. The CDR3 consists of 15 residues. Germline assignment: CDR1 SGHAT and CDR2 FQNNGV. CDR3 region: CASSLADIRTYEQYF. In DNA form, the CDR3 reads TGTGCCAGCAGCTTAGCGGACATTAGAACCTACGAGCAGTACTTC.

The rearrangement links TRBV20-1 to TRBJ1-6; TRBD1 matches 8 bases. Germline V CDR1 and CDR2: DFQATT, SNEGSKA (reference sequence). The CDR3 is made up of 13 amino acids. V gave up 3 bases and J gave up 9 bases; unmatched junction bases: 4. CDR3 sequence reads: CSASQGAVSPLHF. CDR3 DNA sequence: TGCAGTGCTAGTCAGGGGGCGGTTTCACCCCTCCACTTT.

The V and J genes are TRBV7-9 and TRBJ2-7; D ambiguous. CDR3 length equals 11 residues. Germline CDR1 SEHNR, CDR2 FQNEAQ (reference sequence). The germline V and J ends were trimmed by 4 bases and 4 bases, with 5 bases remaining between them. The CDR3 sequence is CASSSMYEQYF. The CDR3 nucleotides read TGTGCCAGCAGCTCTATGTACGAGCAGTACTTC.

The chain carries TRBV6-5 and TRBJ1-1, with 8 bases aligning to TRBD1. After removal of 0 bases from V and 10 bases from J, the junction contained 7 bases not matched to a gene. Per germline, CDR1 MNHEY and CDR2 SVGAGI. The CDR3 consists of 14 residues. The CDR3 protein is CASSYSGRGLRAFF. As DNA, the CDR3 is TGTGCCAGCAGTTACTCGGGCAGGGGGCTTCGAGCTTTCTTT.

The V call is TRBV29-1, the J call TRBJ1-2, with TRBD1 as a possible D gene (6 bases). The CDR3 spans 12 residues. In germline, CDR1 is SQVTM, CDR2 ANQGSEA. V was clipped by 4 bases and J by 4 bases, with 10 bases between them. CDR3 in amino acids: CSVASRGYGYTF. CDR3 coding DNA: TGCAGCGTTGCCTCCAGGGGCTATGGCTACACCTTC.

The sample holds a few counts of this clone. The chain couples TRBV29-1 to TRBJ1-1, with a possible D match to TRBD1 (6 bases). The germline gives CDR1 SQVTM, CDR2 ANQGSEA. V was trimmed by 7 bases and J by 0 bases, leaving 12 bases between them. This CDR3 spans 13 amino acids. The CDR3 here is CSGSGHLNTEAFF. Here the CDR3 DNA reads TGCAGCGGCTCGGGACATTTGAACACTGAAGCTTTCTTT.

The chain links TRBV5-4 to TRBJ2-5, with 10 bases matching TRBD2. V lost 4 bases, J lost 0 bases, and 3 bases stayed unmatched. This CDR3 is built from 15 residues. In germline, CDR1 is SGHNT, CDR2 YYREEE (reference sequence). CDR3 loop: CASSPSGRYQETQYF. Written as DNA, the CDR3 is TGTGCCAGCAGCCCTAGCGGGAGATACCAAGAGACCCAGTACTTC. Together with reference TRBV5-4 and TRBJ2-5, the CDR3 gives the full variable domain: ETGVTQSPTHLIKTRGQQVTLRCSSQSGHNTVSWYQQALGQGPQFIFQYYREEENGRGNFPPRFSGLQFPNYSSELNVNALELDDSALYLCASSPSGRYQETQYFGPGTRLLVL.

In this sample, this clone turned up once. V usage is TRBV29-1 and J usage is TRBJ1-1; D possibly corresponds to TRBD1 (6 bases). Germline CDR1 reads SQVTM; CDR2 reads ANQGSEA. The length of the CDR3 is 12 residues. V was cut by 6 bases and J by 3 bases, with 11 bases left in between. CDR3 DNA: TGCAGCGTCGAACAGGGTGACACTGAAGCTTTCTTT. Amino acids: CSVEQGDTEAFF.

This clone appeared once. As DNA, the CDR3 is TGTGCCACCAGCAGAGATTTGGTGCTAGCCCACGAGCAGTACTTC. This sequence encodes CATSRDLVLAHEQYF. The chain is built from TRBV15 and TRBJ2-7; a weak D match, TRBD2 (5 bases). Per the germline V gene, CDR1 is LNHNV and CDR2 is YYDKDF (reference sequence). The V end was cut by 0 bases, the J end by 5 bases, with 14 bases between. This CDR3 is 15 amino acids long.